A single sample gave rise to the 15 T cell receptor beta chains below, sequenced in a study of monozygotic twins with inflammatory bowel disease. TCRdb re-called the 5' RACE reads and catalogs CDR3 proteins one per entry, DNA excluded. In total, the table holds over 150,000 distinct CDR3 sequences. The sequenced material came from blood. The receptors come from a human donor with ulcerative colitis or Crohn's disease, or a healthy co-twin of an affected twin (not recorded which).

The chain couples TRBV3-1 to TRBJ2-3; TCRdb's D gene call, TRBD2, goes unchecked for lack of DNA. This CDR3 has 17 residues. The V gene's germline CDR1 is LGHDT and CDR2 YNNKEL (reference sequence). The CDR3 loop reads CASSQIMTSGSTDTQYF.

V is TRBV20-1 and J is TRBJ2-5; the TCRdb D gene call, TRBD2, has no DNA to confirm it. Germline CDR1 is DFQATT and CDR2 is SNEGSKA (reference sequence). The CDR3 has 12 amino acids. CDR3 in amino acids: CSARAGGETQYF.

The chain has TRBV20-1 and TRBJ2-4; TCRdb returns TRBD2, unconfirmable since there is no DNA. The CDR3 runs 16 residues. Germline-derived CDR1 and CDR2 are DFQATT and SNEGSKA (reference sequence). This chain's CDR3 is CSADPLAGRAKNIQYF.

This chain uses TRBV27 with TRBJ1-2; TCRdb calls TRBD1, which cannot be checked without DNA. Per the germline V gene, CDR1 is MNHEY and CDR2 is SMNVEV (reference sequence). This CDR3 has 14 residues. The CDR3 protein is CASSTDREENGYTF.

The V call is TRBV10-3, the J call TRBJ2-7; TCRdb's D call of TRBD1 is untestable without DNA. Germline lookup yields CDR1 ENHRY and CDR2 SYGVKD. The CDR3 runs to 15 residues. CDR3 sequence: CAISDPGQGVYEQYF.

The chain recombines TRBV6-1 with TRBJ1-6; with no DNA, the TCRdb D assignment of TRBD1 cannot be verified. The germline V gene encodes CDR1 MNHNS and CDR2 SASEGT. The CDR3 spans 14 residues. The chain's CDR3 is CASRQQGDNSPLHF.

The chain is built from TRBV3-1 and TRBJ2-1; TCRdb's D call of TRBD1 is untestable without DNA. The CDR3 is 15 residues long. CDR1 and CDR2 from the germline V gene are LGHDT and YNNKEL (reference sequence). The chain's CDR3 is CASSQDRGVHNEQFF.

CDR3 loop: CASSEVGQLYEQYF. J is TRBJ2-7 and V is TRBV6-1. The CDR3 spans 14 residues. Germline loops: CDR1 MNHNS, CDR2 SASEGT.

The chain has TRBV7-9 and TRBJ2-7; the D call of TRBD1 rests on TCRdb alone, since no DNA is present to check it. Germline V gene sequence: CDR1 SEHNR, CDR2 FQNEAQ (reference sequence). This CDR3 region has 15 residues. CDR3 region: CASSFRRDRPYEQYF.

This rearrangement joins TRBV30 to TRBJ1-6; there is no DNA to check the TCRdb D call of TRBD1. This CDR3 is 13 amino acids long. Germline V gene data show CDR1 as GTSNPN and CDR2 as SVGIG (reference sequence). The CDR3 region is CAWGDRGNSPLHF.

The gene calls are TRBV3-1 and TRBJ2-5; TCRdb's assignment of TRBD1 cannot be checked, as there is no DNA. CDR3 length: 12 residues. Per the germline V gene, CDR1 is LGHDT and CDR2 is YNNKEL (reference sequence). The CDR3 protein is CASSQGGETQYF.

CDR3 residues: CASSLGVWTGANVLTF. The chain combines TRBV7-9 with TRBJ2-6. Germline CDR1 and CDR2: SEHNR and FQNEAQ (reference sequence). The CDR3 is 16 amino acids. Together with reference TRBV7-9 and TRBJ2-6, the CDR3 gives the full variable domain: DTGVSQNPRHKITKRGQNVTFRCDPISEHNRLYWYRQTLGQGPEFLTYFQNEAQLEKSRLLSDRFSAERPKGSFSTLEIQRTEQGDSAMYLCASSLGVWTGANVLTFGAGSRLTVL.

The chain carries TRBV20-1 and TRBJ1-2. From germline, CDR1 is DFQATT and CDR2 SNEGSKA (reference sequence). The CDR3 loop spans 13 amino acids. CDR3 loop: CSARDPPNYGYTF.

The chain recombines TRBV4-3 with TRBJ1-1; without DNA, the TCRdb call of TRBD1 cannot be checked. Germline V lookup: CDR1 LGHNA, CDR2 YSLEER. This CDR3 region has 16 residues. CDR3: CASSQDWDPVGAEAFF.

CDR3 in amino acids: CASSVITSGSNNEQFF. The genes are TRBV5-1 and TRBJ2-1; the TCRdb D gene call, TRBD2, has no DNA to confirm it. The germline CDR1 and CDR2 sequences are SGHRS and YFSETQ. The CDR3 is made up of 16 amino acids.